What follows describes a single T cell receptor beta chain. This CDR3 region has 15 residues. Germline loops: CDR1 SQVTM, CDR2 ANQGSEA. V shed 1 base and J 2 bases; nucleotides not matched to a gene: 6. This sample was taken from a study of T cells in Graves' hyperthyroidism and ophthalmopathy. The TCR beta CDR3 regions underwent amplification using RNA transcripts as the source. An initial round of RT-PCR targeting the TCR CDR3 relied on the HTBI primer set. TCRdb re-called the multiplex PCR reads through MiXCR, storing one row per CDR3 protein. This sample has about 560,000 distinct CDR3 sequences, with 15% to 20% found just once.

Sequencing was carried out using blood. The sequence derives from a woman aged 18-29 years with Graves' hyperthyroidism. The chain recombines TRBV29-1 with TRBJ2-3, with TRBD1 matching over 7 bases. The CDR3 nucleotides read TGCAGCGTTGAAGTGGGACAGAGTTACACAGATACGCAGTATTTT. Translating it yields CSVEVGQSYTDTQYF.